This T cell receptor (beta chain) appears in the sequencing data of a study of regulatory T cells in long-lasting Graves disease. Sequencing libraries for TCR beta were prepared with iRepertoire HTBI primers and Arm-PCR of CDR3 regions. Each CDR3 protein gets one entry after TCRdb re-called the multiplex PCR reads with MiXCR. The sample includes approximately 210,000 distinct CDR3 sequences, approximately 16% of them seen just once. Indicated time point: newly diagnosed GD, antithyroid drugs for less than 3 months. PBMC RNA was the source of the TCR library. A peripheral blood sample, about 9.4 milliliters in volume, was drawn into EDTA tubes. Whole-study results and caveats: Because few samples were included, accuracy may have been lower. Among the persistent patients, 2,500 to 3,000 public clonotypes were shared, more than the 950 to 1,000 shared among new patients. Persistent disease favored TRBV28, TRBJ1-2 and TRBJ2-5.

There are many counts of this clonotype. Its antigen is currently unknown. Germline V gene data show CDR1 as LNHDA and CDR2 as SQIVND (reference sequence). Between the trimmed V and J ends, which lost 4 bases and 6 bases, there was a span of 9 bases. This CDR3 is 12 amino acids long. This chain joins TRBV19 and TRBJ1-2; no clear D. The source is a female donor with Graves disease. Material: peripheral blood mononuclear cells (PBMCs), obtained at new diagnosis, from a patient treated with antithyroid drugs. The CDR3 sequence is CASSKRTDGYTF. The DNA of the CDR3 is TGTGCCAGTAGTAAACGGACGGATGGCTACACCTTC.